This TCR beta chain was sequenced in a study of post-analysis software for immune sequencing data. Study-wide background: As for disease course, relapsing-remitting, secondary progressive and progressive-relapsing multiple sclerosis were all included. Study-level results: Included in a set of about 5 TRBV segments more frequent in patients than controls were TRBV5-6, TRBV5-1 and TRBV20-1.

This clonotype was detected only a few times. The target antigen is unknown. V trimming: 1 base; J trimming: 0 bases; junction bases outside the gene matches: 5. Germline loops: CDR1 SEHNR, CDR2 FQNEAQ (reference sequence). The CDR3 has 18 residues. Unique molecular identifiers were carried by the TCR beta cDNA libraries. T cells numbering roughly 0.9 to 11 million gave rise to 500,000 to 600,000 cDNA molecules. TCRdb used MiXCR to reprocess the PCR reads, holding one entry per CDR3 protein. The data contain some 700,000 distinct CDR3 sequences, 55% to 70% of them singletons. This sequence joins TRBV7-9 and TRBJ2-1; 11 positions agree with TRBD2. Sequenced material: blood. The sequence was obtained from a girl between 2 and 10 years old with multiple sclerosis. The CDR3 spells CASSLGLAGGPSYNEQFF. DNA for the CDR3: TGTGCCAGCAGCTTAGGCCTAGCGGGGGGCCCCTCCTACAATGAGCAGTTCTTC. Complete variable domain (other parts from reference TRBV7-9 and TRBJ2-1): DTGVSQNPRHKITKRGQNVTFRCDPISEHNRLYWYRQTLGQGPEFLTYFQNEAQLEKSRLLSDRFSAERPKGSFSTLEIQRTEQGDSAMYLCASSLGLAGGPSYNEQFFGPGTRLTVL.